This TCR beta chain was found in a study of immune evolution from preneoplasia to lung adenocarcinoma. Findings and limits, study-wide: Clonality was highest in normal lung, lower in later-stage lesions apparently. Normal lung had the highest top T cell clone frequencies.

Here immunoSEQ multiplex PCR was the method, and the copy in TCRdb shows in-frame clones only, minus some. Of 3,000 to 4,500 clones in the sample, over 70% were seen once. Premalignant or tumor cells were enriched by macro-dissection after pathologic assessment. This clone showed up just a few times. Antigen unknown. V lost 4 bases to trimming and J lost 0 bases, with 13 bases between them. The CDR3 has 16 residues. The germline gives CDR1 SEHNR, CDR2 FQNEAQ (reference sequence). The sequenced sample was FFPE minimally invasive lung adenocarcinoma tissue. The sequence derives from a person between 60 and 80 years old with lung adenocarcinoma. The V gene is TRBV7-9, the J gene TRBJ2-1; tentative D call: TRBD2 (5 bases). The CDR3 region is CASSSPEGSSYNEQFF. CDR3 nucleotide sequence: TGTGCCAGCAGCTCGCCGGAAGGGAGCTCCTACAATGAGCAGTTCTTC.